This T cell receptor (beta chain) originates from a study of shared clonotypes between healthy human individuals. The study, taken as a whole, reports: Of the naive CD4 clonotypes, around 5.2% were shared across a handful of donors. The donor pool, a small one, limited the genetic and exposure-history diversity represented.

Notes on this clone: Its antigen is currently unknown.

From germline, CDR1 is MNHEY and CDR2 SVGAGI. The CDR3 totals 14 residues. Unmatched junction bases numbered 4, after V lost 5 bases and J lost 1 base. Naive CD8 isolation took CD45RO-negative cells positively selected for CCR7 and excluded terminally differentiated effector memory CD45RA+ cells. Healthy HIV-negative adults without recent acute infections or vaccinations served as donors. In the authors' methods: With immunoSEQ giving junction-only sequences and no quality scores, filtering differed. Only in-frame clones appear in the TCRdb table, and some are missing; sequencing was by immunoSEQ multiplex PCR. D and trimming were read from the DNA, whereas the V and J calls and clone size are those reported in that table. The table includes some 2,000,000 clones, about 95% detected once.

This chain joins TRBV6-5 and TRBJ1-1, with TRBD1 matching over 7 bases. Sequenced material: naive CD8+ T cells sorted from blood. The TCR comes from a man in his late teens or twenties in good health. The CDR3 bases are TGTGCCAGCAGTCTCGGACAGGCGAACACTGAAGCTTTCTTT. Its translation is CASSLGQANTEAFF.